A single sample is the source of the 27 T cell receptor beta chains below, sequenced in a study of regulatory T cells in long-lasting Graves disease. With iRepertoire HTBI primers and Arm-PCR of CDR3 regions, TCR beta libraries were built. TCRdb re-called the multiplex PCR reads with MiXCR, one entry per CDR3 protein. In the table there are around 450,000 distinct CDR3 sequences, 15% to 20% of which are singletons. Time point described: newly diagnosed GD, antithyroid drugs for less than 3 months. RNA isolated from PBMCs was used to make the TCR library. The sample also formed part of further work on T cells in Graves' hyperthyroidism and ophthalmopathy.

The sequences come from peripheral blood mononuclear cells (PBMCs), collected at new diagnosis, from a patient treated with antithyroid drugs. The source of these receptors is a man aged 35 to 55 with Graves disease.

This clonotype was counted at least ten times. This CDR3 is CASSQRVGEQYF. CDR3 DNA: TGTGCCAGCAGCCAAAGGGTTGGCGAGCAGTACTTC. The chain joins TRBV3-1 to TRBJ2-7; D is ambiguous. Germline V lookup: CDR1 LGHDT, CDR2 YNNKEL (reference sequence). The CDR3 runs to 12 residues. The V end was cut by 2 bases, the J end by 6 bases, with 8 bases between.

In this sample, this clonotype turned up a few times. Being one base from a much bigger clone, this may be a read error. V is TRBV5-5 and J is TRBJ2-1, with a tentative D call TRBD1 (6 bases). From germline, CDR1 is SGHKS and CDR2 YYEKEE (reference sequence). This CDR3 has 16 amino acids. The CDR3, as DNA: TGTGCCAGCAGCAGAACAGGGCCGAGCTCCTACAATGGGCAGTTCTTC. Its translation: CASSRTGPSSYNGQFF.

This clonotype was recorded at least ten times. This chain uses TRBV6-1 with TRBJ1-5, with D perhaps TRBD1 (5 bases). Trimming left V 3 bases short and J 5 bases short, with 11 bases between. The germline gives CDR1 MNHNS, CDR2 SASEGT. The CDR3 totals 14 residues. CDR3 sequence: CASSEGGNDQPQHF. Here the CDR3 DNA reads TGTGCCAGCAGTGAGGGGGGGAACGATCAGCCCCAGCATTTT.

In this sample, this clonotype turned up many times. V is TRBV12-3 or TRBV12-4 and J is TRBJ2-7; weak D call: TRBD1 (6 bases). V lost 8 bases and J lost 2, with 13 bases in between. The CDR3 consists of 13 residues. Here the CDR3 DNA reads TGTGCCAGCCAAAGGGGGACAACCTACGAGCAGTACTTC. Translating gives CASQRGTTYEQYF.

This sequence joins TRBV4-1 and TRBJ1-1, with unresolved D. The CDR3 runs 14 residues. Trimming removed 2 bases at V and 1 base at J, with 8 bases between. Germline V gene lookup returns CDR1 MGHRA and CDR2 YSYEKL. The CDR3, as DNA: TGCGCCAGCAGCCAAAAGAGCCCGAACACTGAAGCTTTCTTT. Protein product: CASSQKSPNTEAFF.

This clonotype was seen only a few times. One end of the junction varies from germline; a read error may be responsible. The chain has TRBV5-1 and TRBJ2-5, with 11 bases fitting TRBD2. Germline CDR1 SGHRS, CDR2 YFSETQ. The CDR3 is 16 amino acids. CDR3 sequence (DNA): TGTGCCAGCAGTCGGGGACTAGCGGAGGGCCAAGAGACCCAGTACTTC. It translates to CASSRGLAEGQETQYF.

The sample holds a few counts of this clonotype. A much larger clone differs by one base, so this may be a read error. This chain connects TRBV11-1 to TRBJ2-2; D gene ambiguous. Germline V CDR1 and CDR2: SGHAT, FQDESV (reference sequence). The CDR3 sequence is 13 residues long. The CDR3: CTSSRREAGELFF. DNA for the CDR3: TGTACCAGCAGCAGAAGAGAAGCCGGGGAGCTGTTTTTT.

As regards this clonotype: A read error likely explains this, since a far larger clone differs by one base. As the CDR3 is not closed by the conserved phenylalanine or tryptophan, this likely results from a read error. This chain connects TRBV11-2 to TRBJ2-3, with 10 bases matching TRBD2. V trimming: 6 bases; J trimming: 5 bases; junction bases outside the gene matches: 8. The CDR3 runs 15 residues. Per germline, CDR1 SGHAT and CDR2 FQNNGV. The CDR3 loop reads CASRITSGARDTQYI. CDR3 DNA: TGTGCCAGCAGGATTACTAGCGGGGCCCGAGATACGCAGTATATT.

The chain uses TRBV10-2 and TRBJ2-7, with 8 bases fitting TRBD1. The junction had 10 bases not matched to a gene; V was cut back by 9 bases and J by 3 bases. From germline, CDR1 is WSHSY and CDR2 SAAADI. The CDR3 spans 14 residues. The CDR3 here is CASAPGDRIYEQYF. The DNA for the CDR3 is TGCGCCAGTGCCCCGGGGGACAGGATCTACGAGCAGTACTTC.

The chain couples TRBV20-1 to TRBJ2-7; D might be TRBD2 (6 bases). Gene TRBJ2-1 matches the end of the DNA better, so the J call may be wrong. The CDR3 consists of 20 residues. Germline CDR1 DFQATT, CDR2 SNEGSKA (reference sequence). CDR3: CSARDHGRRGGWLSGNEQFF. CDR3 DNA sequence: TGCAGTGCTAGAGATCACGGAAGGAGGGGCGGGTGGCTCTCCGGCAATGAGCAGTTCTTC.

Regarding this clonotype: A much larger clone is a single base away; this may be a read error. This rearrangement joins TRBV2 to TRBJ2-3, with TRBD2 matching over 10 bases. The germline CDR1 and CDR2 sequences are SNHLY and FYNNEI. V shed 11 bases, J shed 3 bases, and the junction held 5 bases outside the gene matches. The CDR3 extends over 13 amino acids. Here the CDR3 DNA reads TGTGCCGGCCAGGGACTAGCGACAGATACGCAGTATTTT. Translated: CAGQGLATDTQYF.

This clonotype was observed a handful of times. V is TRBV12-3 or TRBV12-4 and J is TRBJ2-2; D remains unclear. V gave up 2 bases and J gave up 6 bases, with 10 bases separating them. The CDR3 runs 14 residues. CDR3 sequence (DNA): TGTGCCAGCAGTTTAAGACACCTTGCCGGGGAGCTGTTTTTT. It encodes CASSLRHLAGELFF.

This clonotype came up a few times. A much bigger clone sits one base away, suggesting this may be a read error. The chain links TRBV5-1 to TRBJ1-2; D gene ambiguous. This CDR3 comprises 13 residues. Trimming cost V 4 bases and J 7 bases, with 14 bases left between them. Germline V CDR1 and CDR2: SGHRS, YFSETQ. As DNA, the CDR3 is TGCGCCAGCAGCCCCCGGGAGGCGGGTGGCTACACCTTC. This gives the protein CASSPREAGGYTF.

The chain carries TRBV19 and TRBJ2-1, with TRBD2 as a possible D gene (6 bases). The CDR3 length is 14 residues. Germline CDR1 is LNHDA and CDR2 is SQIVND (reference sequence). Trimming removed 1 base from V and 12 bases from J, with 16 bases in between. The DNA of the CDR3 is TGTGCCAGTAGTATAGGTGGGACTTGGTCCGCGCAGTTCTTC. Protein sequence: CASSIGGTWSAQFF.

This clonotype showed up just a few times. The rearrangement uses TRBV19 and TRBJ2-1; TRBD2 matches at 12 bases. Germline CDR1 LNHDA, CDR2 SQIVND (reference sequence). The V segment lost 5 bases and the J segment 7 bases; nucleotides outside the gene matches: 6. The CDR3 contains 15 residues. In DNA form, the CDR3 reads TGTGCCAGTAGTCTCCTCGGACTAGCGGGGAATGAGCAGTTCTTC. Protein sequence: CASSLLGLAGNEQFF.

This clonotype has ten or more counts. The V call is TRBV5-1, the J call TRBJ1-4; a possible D gene is TRBD1 (5 bases). CDR1 is SGHRS and CDR2 is YFSETQ in the germline V gene. Trimming stripped 3 bases from V and 10 bases from J, with 22 bases between. CDR3 size: 16 residues. CDR3 amino acids: CASSYRDSSLVGKLFF. CDR3 coding DNA: TGCGCCAGCAGCTATCGGGACTCCTCCTTGGTTGGAAAACTGTTTTTT.

There are many counts of this clonotype. The rearrangement uses TRBV30 and TRBJ1-6, with TRBD1 identical over 9 bases. Germline trimming cut 0 bases from V and 9 bases from J; bases unmatched to any gene: 6. The CDR3 sequence is 15 residues long. Germline V lookup: CDR1 GTSNPN, CDR2 SVGIG (reference sequence). The CDR3 loop reads CAWSVRDRASSPLHF. CDR3 DNA: TGTGCCTGGAGTGTCCGGGACAGGGCAAGTTCACCCCTCCACTTT.

This clonotype has ten or more counts. This chain joins TRBV20-1 and TRBJ1-6; 9 positions agree with TRBD1. Germline-derived CDR1 and CDR2 are DFQATT and SNEGSKA (reference sequence). This CDR3 region has 15 residues. The V gene end was trimmed by 6 bases and the J gene end by 10 bases; junction bases not matched to a gene: 13. Here the CDR3 DNA reads TGCAGTGCAGGGACGCGGGACAGGGTGATCTCACCCCTCCACTTT. Translated: CSAGTRDRVISPLHF.

As regards this clonotype: The junction does not match germline at one end; this may be a read error. This rearrangement joins TRBV28 to TRBJ1-2; 7 bases are a match to TRBD1. Germline assignment: CDR1 MDHEN and CDR2 SYDVKM. The CDR3 runs 14 residues. CDR3 region: CASSLTGIDYGCTF. The CDR3, as DNA: TGTGCCAGCAGTTTGACAGGGATCGACTATGGCTGCACCTTC.

The sample holds many counts of this clonotype. The chain recombines TRBV7-9 with TRBJ2-7; possibly TRBD2 for D (5 bases). Germline V lookup: CDR1 SEHNR, CDR2 FQNEAQ (reference sequence). The CDR3 consists of 13 residues. Trimming pared 6 bases from V and 0 bases from J, leaving 9 bases between. The CDR3 DNA is TGTGCCAGCAGAGGAGGAGCCTCCTACGAGCAGTACTTC. Encoded protein: CASRGGASYEQYF.

The sample holds a few counts of this clonotype. The J gene is TRBJ2-1, the V gene TRBV12-3 or TRBV12-4; tentative D call: TRBD2 (6 bases). Trimming took off 3 bases at V and 13 bases at J, with 13 bases between the two ends. There are 12 residues in the CDR3. In DNA, the CDR3 is TGTGCCAGCAGTTTGAGTAGCGGTCGACAGTTCTTC. This gives the protein CASSLSSGRQFF.

This clonotype was seen ten or more times. V and J are TRBV27 and TRBJ2-7, with D unresolved. V was shortened by 8 bases and J by 3 bases, with 11 bases between the two germline ends. The CDR3 loop spans 12 amino acids. Looked up from germline, CDR1 is MNHEY and CDR2 is SMNVEV (reference sequence). CDR3 loop: CASGWGFYEQYF. The CDR3 bases are TGTGCCAGCGGATGGGGTTTCTACGAGCAGTACTTC.

In its sample, this clonotype was seen many times. The V call is TRBV6-5, the J call TRBJ1-2; 8 nucleotides match TRBD1. V was pared by 2 bases and J by 3 bases, with 8 bases of the junction left unmatched. Germline CDR1 MNHEY, CDR2 SVGAGI. The CDR3 runs to 16 residues. As DNA, the CDR3 is TGTGCCAGCAGTTACCACCGGGACAGGCGGCACTATGGCTACACCTTC. Protein product: CASSYHRDRRHYGYTF.

There are many counts of this clonotype. The chain recombines TRBV9 with TRBJ2-5; D not certain. The V gene lost 4 bases and the J gene lost 2 bases, with 15 bases spanning the gap. Germline CDR1 SGDLS, CDR2 YYNGEE. The length of the CDR3 is 15 residues. CDR3 sequence reads: CASSPLGFSQETQYF. CDR3 DNA sequence: TGTGCCAGCAGCCCCCTAGGGTTTTCTCAAGAGACCCAGTACTTC.

This clonotype was observed many times. V and J are TRBV12-3 or TRBV12-4 and TRBJ2-5; unclear D gene. Trimming took off 2 bases at V and 1 base at J, with 14 bases between the two ends. There are 16 residues in the CDR3. This CDR3 is CASSLLPQATQETQYF. CDR3 DNA: TGTGCCAGCAGTTTATTACCTCAGGCAACCCAAGAGACCCAGTACTTC.

With regard to this clonotype: A far larger clone lies a single base away; this is likely a read error. The CDR3 sequence: CASSSDPGGHNEQFF. In DNA, the CDR3 is TGCGCCAGCAGTTCTGACCCGGGGGGCCACAATGAGCAGTTCTTC. V is TRBV5-1 and J is TRBJ2-5, with a tentative D call TRBD2 (7 bases). With the DNA end fitting TRBJ2-1 better, the J assignment may be wrong. Germline CDR1 is SGHRS and CDR2 is YFSETQ. CDR3 length equals 15 residues.

This clonotype appeared many times. This sequence joins TRBV6-1 and TRBJ2-1; 12 nucleotides line up with TRBD2. This CDR3 is 14 amino acids long. Germline values: CDR1 MNHNS, CDR2 SASEGT. J lost 8 bases, V lost 3 bases, and 2 bases had no gene match. The CDR3 DNA sequence: TGTGCCAGCAGTGACAGACTAGCGGGAGATGAGCAGTTCTTC. Its protein is CASSDRLAGDEQFF.